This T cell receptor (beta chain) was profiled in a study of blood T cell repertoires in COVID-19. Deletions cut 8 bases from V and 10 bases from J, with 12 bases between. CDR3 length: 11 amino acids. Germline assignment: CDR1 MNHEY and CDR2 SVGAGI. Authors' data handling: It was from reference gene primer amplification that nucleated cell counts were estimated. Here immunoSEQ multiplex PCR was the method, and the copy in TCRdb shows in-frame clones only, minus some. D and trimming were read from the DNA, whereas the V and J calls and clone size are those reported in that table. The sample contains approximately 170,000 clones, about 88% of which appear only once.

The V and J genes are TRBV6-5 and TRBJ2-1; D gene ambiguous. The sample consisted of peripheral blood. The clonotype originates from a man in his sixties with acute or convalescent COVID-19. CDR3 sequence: CASRRYEEQFF. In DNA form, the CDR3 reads TGTGCCAGCCGTCGGTATGAGGAGCAGTTCTTC.